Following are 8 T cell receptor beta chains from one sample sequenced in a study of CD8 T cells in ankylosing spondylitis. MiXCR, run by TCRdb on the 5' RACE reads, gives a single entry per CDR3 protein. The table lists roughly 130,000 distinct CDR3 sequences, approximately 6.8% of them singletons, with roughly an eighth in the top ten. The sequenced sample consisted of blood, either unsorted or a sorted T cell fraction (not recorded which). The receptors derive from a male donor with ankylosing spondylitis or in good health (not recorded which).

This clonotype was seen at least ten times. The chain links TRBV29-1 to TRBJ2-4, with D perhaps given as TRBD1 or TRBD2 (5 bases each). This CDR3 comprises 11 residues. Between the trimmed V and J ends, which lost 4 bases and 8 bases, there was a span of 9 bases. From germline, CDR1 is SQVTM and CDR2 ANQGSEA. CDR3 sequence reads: CSVVGEHIQYF. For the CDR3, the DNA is TGCAGCGTTGTGGGGGAACACATTCAGTACTTC.

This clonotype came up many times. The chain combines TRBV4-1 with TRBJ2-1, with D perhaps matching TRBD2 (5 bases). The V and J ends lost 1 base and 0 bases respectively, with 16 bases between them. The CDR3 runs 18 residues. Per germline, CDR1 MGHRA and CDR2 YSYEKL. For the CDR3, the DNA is TGCGCCAGCAGCCAAGGGAGCGGTTTAGGGAGCTCCTACAATGAGCAGTTCTTC. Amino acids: CASSQGSGLGSSYNEQFF.

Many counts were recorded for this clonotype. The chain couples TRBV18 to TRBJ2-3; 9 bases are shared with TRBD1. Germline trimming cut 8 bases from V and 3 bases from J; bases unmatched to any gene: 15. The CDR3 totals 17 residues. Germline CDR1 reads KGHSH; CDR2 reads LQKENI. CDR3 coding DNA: TGTGCCAGCATCGGACAGGGGACTCTCGTAATTACAGATACGCAGTATTTT. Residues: CASIGQGTLVITDTQYF.

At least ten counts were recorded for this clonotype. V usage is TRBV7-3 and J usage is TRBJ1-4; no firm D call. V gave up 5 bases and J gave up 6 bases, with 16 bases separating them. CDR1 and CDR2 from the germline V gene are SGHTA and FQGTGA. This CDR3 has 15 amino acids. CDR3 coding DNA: TGTGCCAGCAGCCCGCCGGAGGTGACGGATGAAAAACTGTTTTTT. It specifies CASSPPEVTDEKLFF.

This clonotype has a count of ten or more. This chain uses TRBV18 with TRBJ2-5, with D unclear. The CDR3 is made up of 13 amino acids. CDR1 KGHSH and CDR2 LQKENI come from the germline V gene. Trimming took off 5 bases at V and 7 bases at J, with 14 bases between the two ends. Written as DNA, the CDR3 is TGTGCCAGCTCAACCGACGATGTCGGGACCCAGTACTTC. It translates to CASSTDDVGTQYF.

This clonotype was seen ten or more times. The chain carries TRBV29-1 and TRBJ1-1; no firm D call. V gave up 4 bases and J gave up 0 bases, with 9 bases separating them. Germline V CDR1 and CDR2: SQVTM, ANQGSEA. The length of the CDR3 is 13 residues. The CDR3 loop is CSVGRSMNTEAFF. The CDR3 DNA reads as TGCAGCGTTGGGCGCAGCATGAACACTGAAGCTTTCTTT.

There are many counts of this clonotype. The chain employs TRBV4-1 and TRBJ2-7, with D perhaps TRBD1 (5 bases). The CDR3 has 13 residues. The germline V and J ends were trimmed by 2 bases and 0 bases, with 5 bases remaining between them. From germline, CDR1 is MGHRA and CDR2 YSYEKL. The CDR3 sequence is CASSQTGSYEQYF. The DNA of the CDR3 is TGCGCCAGCAGCCAAACAGGCTCCTACGAGCAGTACTTC.

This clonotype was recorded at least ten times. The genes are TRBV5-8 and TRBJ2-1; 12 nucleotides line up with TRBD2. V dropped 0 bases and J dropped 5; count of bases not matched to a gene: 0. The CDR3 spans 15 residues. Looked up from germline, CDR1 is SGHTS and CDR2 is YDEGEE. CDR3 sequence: CASSLGTSGDNEQFF. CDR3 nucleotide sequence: TGTGCCAGCAGCTTGGGGACTAGCGGGGACAATGAGCAGTTCTTC. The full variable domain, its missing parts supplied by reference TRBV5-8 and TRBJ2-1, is EAGVTQSPTHLIKTRGQQATLRCSPISGHTSVYWYQQALGLGLQFLLWYDEGEERNRGNFPPRFSGRQFPNYSSELNVNALELEDSALYLCASSLGTSGDNEQFFGPGTRLTVL.